Below, 25 T cell receptor beta chains from the same sample are listed, as sequenced in a study of low-dose radiotherapy and immunotherapy resistance in tumors. Time point of the sample: after trial treatment. Treatment meaning: LDRT plus nivolumab, ipilimumab, low-dose cyclophosphamide and aspirin (RACIN trial). TRAV- and TRBV-specific primers were used for first-strand cDNA, which covered alpha and beta chains. PCR amplification of the TCRs was performed with Phusion for approximately 20 PCR cycles, and it relied on a constant-region primer together with a V-primer adapter. TCRdb passed the reads through MiXCR, listing each CDR3 protein once. The sample yields approximately 100,000 distinct CDR3 sequences, about 20% seen once. Source: PBMCs, taken after low-dose radiotherapy plus immunotherapy. The origin of the receptors is a male donor with prostate cancer.

This clonotype was detected many times. The genes are TRBV15 and TRBJ2-2, with D tentatively TRBD2 (6 bases). This CDR3 contains 17 residues. Per the germline V gene, CDR1 is LNHNV and CDR2 is YYDKDF (reference sequence). V was pared by 4 bases and J by 6 bases, with 21 bases between. DNA for the CDR3: TGTGCCACCAGCACCCCCCGCGGGACGGGCGGAGCCGGGGAGCTGTTTTTT. This codes for CATSTPRGTGGAGELFF.

This clonotype occurred many times. The chain has TRBV11-2 and TRBJ2-2; TRBD2 might be the D (5 bases). The CDR3 spans 19 residues. V was trimmed by 4 bases and J by 1 base, leaving 22 bases between them. Germline V CDR1 and CDR2: SGHAT, FQNNGV. Here the CDR3 reads CASSSLTRYLVRNTGELFF. Here the CDR3 DNA reads TGTGCCAGCAGCTCGTTAACTAGATACCTTGTACGGAACACCGGGGAGCTGTTTTTT.

This clonotype occurred many times. The gene calls are TRBV5-1 and TRBJ2-3; 9 bases agree with TRBD2. V gave up 2 bases and J gave up 2 bases; unmatched junction bases: 21. CDR1 and CDR2 (germline): SGHRS, YFSETQ. CDR3 length: 21 amino acids. The CDR3 coding sequence is TGCGCCAGCAGCTTCTCACGATATGGAAGAATAGCGGGGGTTCCCACAGATACGCAGTATTTT. This sequence encodes CASSFSRYGRIAGVPTDTQYF.

This clonotype was picked up many times. The chain recombines TRBV29-1 with TRBJ2-5; D call uncertain. This CDR3 is built from 13 residues. The germline CDR1 and CDR2 sequences are SQVTM and ANQGSEA. Deletions cut 4 bases from V and 5 bases from J, with 14 bases between. The CDR3 region has the DNA TGCAGCGTTGGCCCGATACCGTTGGAGACCCAGTACTTC. Translation: CSVGPIPLETQYF.

This clonotype has ten or more counts. The chain links TRBV4-1 to TRBJ2-1, with D possibly being TRBD1 (5 bases). This CDR3 has 16 residues. Germline-derived CDR1 and CDR2 are MGHRA and YSYEKL. The V and J ends lost 0 bases and 10 bases respectively, with 19 bases between them. CDR3 DNA: TGCGCCAGCAGCCAAGATGGTAGGGGCTCGAGATGGGAGCAGTTCTTC. Protein: CASSQDGRGSRWEQFF.

This clonotype was observed many times. The chain combines TRBV6-8 with TRBJ2-7; 7 bases agree with TRBD1. The CDR3 spans 15 residues. Germline V gene data show CDR1 as MNHGY and CDR2 as SAAAGT. Trimming took 0 bases from V and 7 from J; bases not matched to a gene: 9. CDR3 bases: TGTGCCAGCAGTTACTCGACAGGGATTGAAGGGGAGCAGTACTTC. Its protein is CASSYSTGIEGEQYF.

This clonotype was detected ten times or more. The V and J genes are TRBV20-1 and TRBJ2-2; tentative D call: TRBD2 (5 bases). Trimming stripped 6 bases from V and 5 bases from J, with 13 bases between. Per the germline V gene, CDR1 is DFQATT and CDR2 is SNEGSKA (reference sequence). The CDR3 length is 13 residues. The CDR3 spells CSADKWETGELFF. The CDR3 region has the DNA TGCAGTGCAGACAAGTGGGAGACCGGGGAGCTGTTTTTT.

A few counts support this clonotype. The chain is built from TRBV3-1 and TRBJ2-3; 10 bases map to TRBD2. The V gene end was trimmed by 2 bases and the J gene end by 1 base; junction bases not matched to a gene: 3. The CDR3 is made up of 16 amino acids. Germline CDR1 LGHDT, CDR2 YNNKEL (reference sequence). In DNA, the CDR3 is TGTGCCAGCAGCCAACTAGCGGGGGCGGGCACAGATACGCAGTATTTT. Its translation: CASSQLAGAGTDTQYF.

CDR3 nucleotides: TGCAGTGCTAGATCAGGGGTCTCTCCTTATCAGCCCCAGCATTTT. This translates into CSARSGVSPYQPQHF. The chain employs TRBV20-1 and TRBJ1-5, with a possible D match to TRBD1 (6 bases). CDR3 length equals 15 residues. In germline, CDR1 is DFQATT, CDR2 SNEGSKA (reference sequence). Trimming removed 2 bases at V and 5 bases at J, with 16 bases between.

This clonotype occurred many times. This chain links TRBV2 with TRBJ2-3, with D possibly matching TRBD1 (5 bases). The CDR3 loop spans 14 amino acids. V lost 8 bases and J 0 bases, leaving 12 bases between the germline ends. Germline CDR1 is SNHLY and CDR2 is FYNNEI. The DNA for the CDR3 is TGTGCCAGCTCGGACACTGCTAGCACAGATACGCAGTATTTT. The encoded protein is CASSDTASTDTQYF.

In this sample, this clonotype turned up many times. This chain joins TRBV7-8 and TRBJ2-5; possibly TRBD1 for D (6 bases). This CDR3 is 13 amino acids long. Deletions cut 5 bases from V and 7 bases from J, with 14 bases between. CDR1 and CDR2 (germline): SGHVS, FQNEAQ. CDR3 loop: CASSTSGVGTQYF. CDR3 nucleotides: TGTGCCAGCAGCACCTCAGGGGTGGGGACCCAGTACTTC.

Many counts were recorded for this clonotype. This chain links TRBV6-1 with TRBJ2-7, with D perhaps TRBD1 (6 bases). The germline CDR1 and CDR2 sequences are MNHNS and SASEGT. The CDR3 is 13 residues long. Trimming removed 6 bases from V and 2 bases from J, with 11 bases in between. The CDR3, as DNA: TGTGCCAGCAGAGGGGGAACGACCTACGAGCAGTACTTC. The encoded protein is CASRGGTTYEQYF.

This clonotype was picked up many times. The V and J genes are TRBV5-6 and TRBJ2-7, with 8 positions matching TRBD1. There are 15 residues in the CDR3. The ends lost 4 bases at V and 2 bases at J; junction bases unmatched: 8. The germline gives CDR1 SGHDT, CDR2 YYEEEE. As DNA, the CDR3 is TGTGCCAGCAGCCGTACCCTGACAGGGGCCTACGAGCAGTACTTC. Translated: CASSRTLTGAYEQYF. The complete variable domain, with remaining parts taken from reference TRBV5-6 and TRBJ2-7, reads DAGVTQSPTHLIKTRGQQVTLRCSPKSGHDTVSWYQQALGQGPQFIFQYYEEEERQRGNFPDRFSGHQFPNYSSELNVNALLLGDSALYLCASSRTLTGAYEQYFGPGTRLTVT.

This clonotype was seen at least ten times. V gene TRBV5-5 combines with J gene TRBJ2-6; no reliable D call. V was cut by 0 bases and J by 0 bases, with 7 bases left in between. The CDR3 consists of 16 residues. Per germline, CDR1 SGHKS and CDR2 YYEKEE (reference sequence). CDR3 sequence: CASSLGFHSGANVLTF. CDR3 nucleotide sequence: TGTGCCAGCAGCTTGGGGTTTCACTCTGGGGCCAACGTCCTGACTTTC.

This clonotype appeared many times. The chain links TRBV3-1 to TRBJ1-1; perhaps TRBD1 as D (5 bases). V lost 0 bases and J 11 bases, leaving 10 bases between the germline ends. Germline V CDR1 and CDR2: LGHDT, YNNKEL (reference sequence). This CDR3 region has 12 residues. CDR3 sequence reads: CASSQDNRRAFF. The DNA of the CDR3 is TGTGCCAGCAGCCAAGACAACAGGCGGGCTTTCTTT.

Regarding this clonotype: A read error is likely here: a far larger clone is one base away. This sequence joins TRBV4-1 and TRBJ2-7; possibly TRBD1 for D (6 bases). Trimming pared 6 bases from V and 7 bases from J, leaving 16 bases between. Germline lookup yields CDR1 MGHRA and CDR2 YSYEKL. This CDR3 comprises 13 residues. CDR3 protein: CASRTEGDNEQYF. The CDR3 DNA sequence: TGCGCCAGCAGAACAGAAGGGGACAATGAGCAGTACTTC.

The table lists this clonotype with many counts. This rearrangement joins TRBV12-3 or TRBV12-4 to TRBJ2-1; D is unresolved. The V end was cut by 7 bases, the J end by 10 bases, with 11 bases between. The CDR3 is 11 amino acids. The DNA of the CDR3 is TGTGCCAGCACCCTTCGTGGGGAGCAGTTCTTC. It yields the protein CASTLRGEQFF.

This clonotype was detected a few times. The genes are TRBV20-1 and TRBJ2-7; 8 bases map to TRBD1. Germline CDR1 DFQATT, CDR2 SNEGSKA (reference sequence). The CDR3 covers 15 residues. The trim removed 1 base at V and 0 bases at J, leaving 5 bases unmatched. Here the CDR3 DNA reads TGCAGTGCTAGAGCTTACAGGGGGACCTCCTACGAGCAGTACTTC. The encoded protein is CSARAYRGTSYEQYF.

The chain combines TRBV5-5 with TRBJ2-7; 8 bases are shared with TRBD1. V lost 0 bases, J lost 6 bases, and 5 bases stayed unmatched. CDR1 is SGHKS and CDR2 is YYEKEE in the germline V gene (reference sequence). This CDR3 region has 14 residues. The CDR3 region is CASSLGTGSREQYF. Written as DNA, the CDR3 is TGTGCCAGCAGCTTGGGGACAGGGTCGCGCGAGCAGTACTTC.

The chain links TRBV27 to TRBJ2-1; either TRBD1 or TRBD2 may fit D (5 bases each). V lost 5 bases and J 2 bases, leaving 13 bases between the germline ends. From germline, CDR1 is MNHEY and CDR2 SMNVEV (reference sequence). The CDR3 totals 15 residues. CDR3 DNA: TGTGCCAGCAGTCTTCGGGACGGAACCTACAATGAGCAGTTCTTC. It is translated as CASSLRDGTYNEQFF.

This clonotype was recorded many times. The chain carries TRBV11-2 and TRBJ2-1; TRBD1 agrees at 7 bases. The germline CDR1 and CDR2 sequences are SGHAT and FQNNGV. The CDR3 has 16 residues. After removal of 6 bases from V and 2 bases from J, the junction contained 10 bases not matched to a gene. The CDR3 here is CASRQLRGQTYNEQFF. DNA of the CDR3: TGTGCCAGCAGGCAGCTTAGGGGACAGACCTACAATGAGCAGTTCTTC.

This sequence joins TRBV2 and TRBJ2-3, with D hard to call. The CDR3 has 16 residues. The germline gives CDR1 SNHLY, CDR2 FYNNEI. Trimming took off 10 bases at V and 2 bases at J, with 22 bases between the two ends. CDR3 region: CAITTSPDRSTDTQYF. Here the CDR3 DNA reads TGTGCCATAACGACGTCCCCCGACCGGTCCACAGATACGCAGTATTTT. Together with reference TRBV2 and TRBJ2-3, the CDR3 gives the full variable domain: EPEVTQTPSHQVTQMGQEVILRCVPISNHLYFYWYRQILGQKVEFLVSFYNNEISEKSEIFDDQFSVERPDGSNFTLKIRSTKLEDSAMYFCAITTSPDRSTDTQYFGPGTRLTVL.

The rearrangement links TRBV29-1 to TRBJ2-2; TRBD1 might be the D (5 bases). The CDR3 runs 13 residues. CDR1 is SQVTM and CDR2 is ANQGSEA in the germline V gene. Trimming took 6 bases from V and 7 from J, leaving 15 bases between them. CDR3 DNA: TGCAGCGTCGACGCAGGGTTCGGCGGGGAGCTGTTTTTT. Encoded protein: CSVDAGFGGELFF.

V is TRBV3-1 and J is TRBJ2-4; a weak D match, TRBD2 (5 bases). This CDR3 has 17 residues. The germline V and J ends were trimmed by 3 bases and 1 base, with 16 bases remaining between them. Germline CDR1 LGHDT, CDR2 YNNKEL (reference sequence). CDR3 region: CASSHGGSPSAKNIQYF. The CDR3 DNA reads TGTGCCAGCAGCCATGGTGGGAGCCCTTCGGCCAAAAACATTCAGTACTTC.

The count of this clonotype is one. V usage is TRBV5-1 and J usage is TRBJ2-7, with 9 positions matching TRBD2. The ends lost 2 bases at V and 0 bases at J; junction bases unmatched: 9. Germline-derived CDR1 and CDR2 are SGHRS and YFSETQ. This CDR3 is 17 amino acids long. The CDR3 DNA is TGCGCCAGCAGCTTCCGGCCTAGCGGGGCCAGCTCCTACGAGCAGTACTTC. Its translation: CASSFRPSGASSYEQYF.